This T cell receptor beta chain appears in the sequencing data of a study of shared clonotypes between healthy human individuals. The CDR3 covers 15 residues. V lost 1 base, J lost 3 bases, and 12 bases lay in between. Germline CDR1 is LGHNA and CDR2 is YSLEER. The data were produced by immunoSEQ multiplex PCR, yet TCRdb's version contains in-frame clones alone and is incomplete. This table holds over 2 million clones, approximately 94% found once. In the naive CD8 group, cells lacked CD45RO and were positively selected for CCR7, so terminally differentiated effector memory CD45RA+ cells were left out.

This TCR was sampled from a man younger than 30 in good health. V usage is TRBV4-3 and J usage is TRBJ1-2; D might be TRBD1 (5 bases). The material sequenced was naive CD8+ T cells sorted from blood. CDR3 residues: CASSQVWGKDYGYTF. The DNA for the CDR3 is TGCGCCAGCAGCCAAGTATGGGGGAAGGACTATGGCTACACCTTC.